This T cell receptor beta chain derives from a study of T cells expressing NK-cell markers. The overall study: Cells sorted as CD3+CD56+NKG2C+, CD3+CD56+NKG2C- and CD3+CD56-NKG2C+ T cells supplied the TCR beta repertoires. One of the eight sequenced donors was seronegative, whereas the other seven were HCMV-seropositive.

Generation of TCR beta cDNA was performed by 5'RACE template switching incorporating UMIs. TCRdb re-called the 5' RACE reads, yielding one record per CDR3 amino acid sequence without DNA. The table lists fewer than 400,000 distinct CDR3 sequences, with roughly 10% in the top ten. In germline, CDR1 is LNHDA, CDR2 SQIVND (reference sequence). The CDR3 has 11 amino acids. The origin of this receptor is a woman aged 50 to 60 in good health. V and J are TRBV19 and TRBJ1-1. Sequencing was carried out using blood T cells: a sorted CD56 or NKG2C T cell subset, CD4+ or CD8+ T cells, or bulk PBMC T cells (not recorded which). The chain's CDR3 is CATYRNTEAFF.